This TCR beta chain comes out of a study of identical twins. Trimming took off 1 base at V and 4 bases at J, with 8 bases between the two ends. The CDR3 has 14 residues. Germline V lookup: CDR1 SGHTA, CDR2 FQGNSA. TCRdb passed the 5' RACE reads through MiXCR, listing each CDR3 protein once. The sample contains 500,000 to 550,000 distinct CDR3 sequences, 22% of which appear only once. The sample was also linked to a second study, of T cells expressing NK-cell markers.

The TCR sequence derives from a woman younger than 35 in good health. The chain has TRBV7-2 and TRBJ1-5; D is undetermined. Material for sequencing was CD4+ T cells sorted from blood. This chain's CDR3 is CASSLELTNQPQHF. CDR3 coding DNA: TGTGCCAGCAGCTTAGAGTTGACGAATCAGCCCCAGCATTTT. Complete variable domain (other parts from reference TRBV7-2 and TRBJ1-5): GAGVSQSPSNKVTEKGKDVELRCDPISGHTALYWYRQSLGQGLEFLIYFQGNSAPDKSGLPSDRFSAERTGGSVSTLTIQRTQQEDSAVYLCASSLELTNQPQHFGDGTRLSIL.